These 10 T cell receptor beta chains originate from one sample sequenced in a study of CD4+ T cells in melanoma. Using immunoSEQ multiplex PCR, the repertoire was profiled, and TCRdb retains in-frame clones only, with some absent. The table lists roughly 54,000 clones, nearly 90% of them singletons. The material sequenced was peripheral blood. The receptor source for this set is a human donor with melanoma.

The chain is built from TRBV6-1 and TRBJ1-6; 7 bases map to TRBD1. Germline CDR1 reads MNHNS; CDR2 reads SASEGT. This CDR3 has 18 residues. V lost 6 bases to trimming and J lost 0 bases; unmatched junction nucleotides: 11. The CDR3 sequence is CASREPGGGLSYNSPLHF. CDR3 DNA: TGTGCCAGCAGGGAACCAGGGGGAGGACTCTCCTATAATTCACCCCTCCACTTT.

This rearrangement joins TRBV19 to TRBJ2-2; TRBD1 matches 8 bases. This CDR3 spans 17 amino acids. Germline V gene lookup returns CDR1 LNHDA and CDR2 SQIVND (reference sequence). Trimming took 6 bases from V and 1 from J; bases not matched to a gene: 10. The CDR3 here is CASRSPSGTGNTGELFF. The CDR3 coding sequence is TGTGCCAGTAGGTCACCTTCCGGGACAGGGAACACCGGGGAGCTGTTTTTT.

This chain uses TRBV30 with TRBJ1-1; 8 bases match TRBD1. Trimming took 4 bases from V and 1 from J; bases not matched to a gene: 5. Germline CDR1 reads GTSNPN; CDR2 reads SVGIG (reference sequence). This CDR3 has 14 amino acids. The CDR3 DNA sequence: TGTGCCTGGAACCAGGACAGGGCGAACACTGAAGCTTTCTTT. Amino acids: CAWNQDRANTEAFF.

The chain recombines TRBV30 with TRBJ2-2, with D tentatively TRBD1 (6 bases). With 7 bases removed from V and 7 bases from J, the gap between germline ends came to 16 bases. Germline assignment: CDR1 GTSNPN and CDR2 SVGIG (reference sequence). The CDR3 is 13 residues long. CDR3 sequence (DNA): TGTGCCTCAGCGAACAGGGCCGGCGGGGAGCTGTTTTTT. It specifies CASANRAGGELFF.

This clone occurred a few times. The V gene is TRBV4-1, the J gene TRBJ2-7; TRBD1 might be the D (5 bases). There are 16 residues in the CDR3. Per germline, CDR1 MGHRA and CDR2 YSYEKL. V lost 4 bases and J 4 bases, leaving 20 bases between the germline ends. The CDR3: CASSRGTTEDPYEQYF. CDR3 bases: TGCGCCAGCAGCCGGGGCACCACCGAAGATCCTTACGAGCAGTACTTC.

By sample fraction, this clone is medium-sized (0.01 to 0.1%). This chain uses TRBV29-1 with TRBJ2-1, with 12 positions matching TRBD2. This CDR3 contains 14 residues. The germline V gene encodes CDR1 SQVTM and CDR2 ANQGSEA. Trimming removed 3 bases from V and 7 bases from J; junction bases left unmatched: 4. The CDR3 DNA sequence: TGCAGCGTTGATCCTAGCGGGGGGGGGAATGAGCAGTTCTTC. Translated, it gives CSVDPSGGGNEQFF.

The CDR3 here is CASSGTGSSYEQYF. The CDR3 DNA follows: TGCGCCAGCAGTGGGACGGGAAGCTCCTACGAGCAGTACTTC. This sequence joins TRBV10-2 and TRBJ2-7, with a possible D match to TRBD2 (5 bases). Germline values: CDR1 WSHSY, CDR2 SAAADI. This CDR3 has 14 residues. V was clipped by 4 bases and J by 0 bases, with 10 bases between them.

This clone was found a few times. CDR3 nucleotides: TGTGCCAGCAGCGGGCACAGGGGGACCATGAACACTGAAGCTTTCTTT. Protein: CASSGHRGTMNTEAFF. The chain uses TRBV11-1 and TRBJ1-1, with 8 bases lining up with TRBD1. Germline V CDR1 and CDR2: SGHAT, FQDESV (reference sequence). The CDR3 is made up of 16 amino acids. With V trimmed by 5 bases and J by 0 bases, 8 bases remained unmatched.

This clone has only a few counts. The gene calls are TRBV7-8 and TRBJ1-3; D is unclear. V was clipped by 5 bases and J by 0 bases, with 8 bases between them. CDR1 and CDR2 (germline): SGHVS, FQNEAQ. This CDR3 is 14 amino acids long. CDR3 amino acids: CASSPGNSGNTIYF. The CDR3 nucleotides read TGTGCCAGCAGCCCGGGCAACTCTGGAAACACCATATATTTT.

The chain's CDR3 is CASSPNSPYSSYEQYF. The DNA of the CDR3 is TGTGCCAGCTCACCAAACAGTCCGTATAGCTCCTACGAGCAGTACTTC. The V call is TRBV18, the J call TRBJ2-7; D not resolved. The germline V and J ends were trimmed by 2 bases and 0 bases, with 14 bases remaining between them. Germline V CDR1 and CDR2: KGHSH, LQKENI. The CDR3 sequence is 16 residues long.